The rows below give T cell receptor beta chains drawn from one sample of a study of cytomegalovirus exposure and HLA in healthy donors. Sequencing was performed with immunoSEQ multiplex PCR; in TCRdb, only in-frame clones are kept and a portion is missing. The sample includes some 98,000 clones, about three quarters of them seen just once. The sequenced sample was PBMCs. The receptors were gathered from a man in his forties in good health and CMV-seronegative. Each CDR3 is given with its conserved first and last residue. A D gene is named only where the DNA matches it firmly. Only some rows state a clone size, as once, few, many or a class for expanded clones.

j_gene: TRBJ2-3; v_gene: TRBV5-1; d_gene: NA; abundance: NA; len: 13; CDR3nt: TGCGCCAGCAGGAGATCAGGGGAAGATACGCAGTATTTT; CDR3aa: CASRRSGEDTQYF
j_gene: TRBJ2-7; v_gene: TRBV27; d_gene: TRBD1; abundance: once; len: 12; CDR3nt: TGTGCCAGCAGGACCACAGGGGGCGAGCAGTACTTC; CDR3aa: CASRTTGGEQYF
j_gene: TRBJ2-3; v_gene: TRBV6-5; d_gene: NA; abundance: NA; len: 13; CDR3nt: TGTGCCAGCAGCCGCAGGGGCACAGATACGCAGTATTTT; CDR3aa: CASSRRGTDTQYF
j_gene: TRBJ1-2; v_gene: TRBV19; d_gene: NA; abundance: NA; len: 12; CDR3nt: TGTGCCAGTAGAGAAGTAGTCGGTGGCTACACCTTC; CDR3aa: CASREVVGGYTF
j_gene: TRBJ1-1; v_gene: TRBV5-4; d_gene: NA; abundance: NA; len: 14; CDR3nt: TGTGCCAGCAGCTTGGGGACAGTCGGGACTGAAGCTTTCTTT; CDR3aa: CASSLGTVGTEAFF
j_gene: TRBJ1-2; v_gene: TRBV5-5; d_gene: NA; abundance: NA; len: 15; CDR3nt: TGTGCCAGCAGCACCCGACAGGCAGGAGGCTATGGCTACACCTTC; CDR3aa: CASSTRQAGGYGYTF
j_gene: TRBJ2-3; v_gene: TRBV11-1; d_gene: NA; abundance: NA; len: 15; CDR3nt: TGTGCCAGCAGCCGACGGGGACTCGGCACAGATACGCAGTATTTT; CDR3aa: CASSRRGLGTDTQYF
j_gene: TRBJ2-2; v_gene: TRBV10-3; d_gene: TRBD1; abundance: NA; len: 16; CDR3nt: TGTGCCATCAGTGAGTCGTATTGGACAGGGACCGGGGAGCTGTTTTTT; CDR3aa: CAISESYWTGTGELFF
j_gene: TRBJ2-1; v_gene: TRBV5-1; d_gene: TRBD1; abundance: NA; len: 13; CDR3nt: TGCGCCAGCAGCAAGGGGGCGGGTAATGAGCAGTTCTTC; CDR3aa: CASSKGAGNEQFF
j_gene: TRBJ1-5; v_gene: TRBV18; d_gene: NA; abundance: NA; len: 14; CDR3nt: TGTGCCAGCTCACCCCGACAGGATCGTCAGCCCCAGCATTTT; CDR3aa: CASSPRQDRQPQHF
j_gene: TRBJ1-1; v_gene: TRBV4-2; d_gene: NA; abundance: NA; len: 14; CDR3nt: TGTGCCAGCAGCCTTGACAGCAGGAACACTGAAGCTTTCTTT; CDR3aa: CASSLDSRNTEAFF
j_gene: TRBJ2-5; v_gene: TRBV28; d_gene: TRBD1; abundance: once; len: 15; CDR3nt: TGTGCCAGCAGTACCGGGACAGGGAGAAAAAAGACCCAGTACTTC; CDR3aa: CASSTGTGRKKTQYF
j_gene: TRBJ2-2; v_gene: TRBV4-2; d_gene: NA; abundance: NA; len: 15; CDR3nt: TGTGCCAGCAGTCCGGGGGACTTGGACACCGGGGAGCTGTTTTTT; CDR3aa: CASSPGDLDTGELFF
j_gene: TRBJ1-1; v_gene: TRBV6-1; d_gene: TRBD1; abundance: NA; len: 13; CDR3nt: TGTGCCATGGGGACAGGGACGGGTACTGAAGCTTTCTTT; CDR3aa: CAMGTGTGTEAFF
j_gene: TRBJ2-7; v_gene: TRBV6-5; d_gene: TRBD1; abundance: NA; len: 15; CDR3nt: TGTGCCAGCAGTTACCTACAAACAGGGGGCCGCGAGCAGTACTTC; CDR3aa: CASSYLQTGGREQYF
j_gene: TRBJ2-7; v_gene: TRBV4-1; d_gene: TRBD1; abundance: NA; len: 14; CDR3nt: TGCGCCAGCAGCCGAGAGACAGGGCCCTACGAGCAGTACTTC; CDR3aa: CASSRETGPYEQYF
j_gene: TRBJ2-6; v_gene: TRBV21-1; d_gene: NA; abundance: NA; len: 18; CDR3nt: TGTGCCAGCAGCAAGACAGGGGCTATCCTCTCTGGGGCCAACGTCCTGACTTTC; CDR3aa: CASSKTGAILSGANVLTF
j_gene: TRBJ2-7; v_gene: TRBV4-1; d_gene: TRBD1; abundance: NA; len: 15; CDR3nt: TGCGCCAGCAGCCAGGAACAGGGGTCTGACTACGAGCAGTACTTC; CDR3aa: CASSQEQGSDYEQYF
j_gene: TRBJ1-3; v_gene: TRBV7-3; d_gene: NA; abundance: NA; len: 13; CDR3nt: TGTGCCAGCAGCTCCCGTCCTGGAAACACCATATATTTT; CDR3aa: CASSSRPGNTIYF
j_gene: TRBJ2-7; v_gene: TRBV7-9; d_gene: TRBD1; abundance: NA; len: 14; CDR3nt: TGTTCCAGCAGCCACTGGGACAGCGTCTACGAGCAGTACTTC; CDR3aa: CSSSHWDSVYEQYF
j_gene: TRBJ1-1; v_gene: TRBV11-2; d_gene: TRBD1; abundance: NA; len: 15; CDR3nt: TGTGCCAGCAGCTCCTACAGGGGAAAGAACACTGAAGCTTTCTTT; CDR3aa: CASSSYRGKNTEAFF
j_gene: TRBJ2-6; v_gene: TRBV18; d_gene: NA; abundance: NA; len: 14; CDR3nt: TGTGCCAGCTCACCCGGCTCTGGGGCCAACGTCCTGACTTTC; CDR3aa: CASSPGSGANVLTF
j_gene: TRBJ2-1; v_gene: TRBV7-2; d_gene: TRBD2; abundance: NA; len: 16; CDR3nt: TGTGCCAGCAGCCTAACGGCCGGGACTAGTAACAATGAGCAGTTCTTC; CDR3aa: CASSLTAGTSNNEQFF
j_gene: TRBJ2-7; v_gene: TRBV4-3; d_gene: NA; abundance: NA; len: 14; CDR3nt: TGCGCCAGCAGCCAAGTCAACAAAGCCTACGAGCAGTACTTC; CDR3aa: CASSQVNKAYEQYF
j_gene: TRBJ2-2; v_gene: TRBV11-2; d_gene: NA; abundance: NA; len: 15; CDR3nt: TGTGCCAGCAGCAGAGAAGGGGTGAACACCGGGGAGCTGTTTTTT; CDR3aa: CASSREGVNTGELFF
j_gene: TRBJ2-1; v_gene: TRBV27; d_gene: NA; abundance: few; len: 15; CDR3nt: TGTGCCAGCAGTTTATATGTCAGTACGGGGAATGAGCAGTTCTTC; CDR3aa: CASSLYVSTGNEQFF
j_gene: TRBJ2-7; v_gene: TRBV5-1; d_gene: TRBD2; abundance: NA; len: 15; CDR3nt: TGCGCCAGCAGCTTGAGGGCTAGCGGGGATTACGAGCAGTACTTC; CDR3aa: CASSLRASGDYEQYF
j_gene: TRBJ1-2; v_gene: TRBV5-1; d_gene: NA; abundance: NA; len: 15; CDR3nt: TGCGCCAGCAGCTTGGCACGGGGGAGGACGGATGGCTACACCTTC; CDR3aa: CASSLARGRTDGYTF
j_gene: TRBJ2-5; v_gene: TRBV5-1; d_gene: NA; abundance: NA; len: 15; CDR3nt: TGCGCCAGCAGCTTAAACCCGGGAAGCGAAGAGACCCAGTACTTC; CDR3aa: CASSLNPGSEETQYF
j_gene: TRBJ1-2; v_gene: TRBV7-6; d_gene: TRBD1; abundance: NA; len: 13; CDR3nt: TGTGCCAGCAGCCCGAACAGGGGGCGCGGCTACACCTTC; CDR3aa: CASSPNRGRGYTF
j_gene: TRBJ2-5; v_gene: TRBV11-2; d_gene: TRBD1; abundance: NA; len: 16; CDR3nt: TGTGCCAGCAGCTTAGGGGGACAGGGGAGGCAAGAGACCCAGTACTTC; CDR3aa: CASSLGGQGRQETQYF
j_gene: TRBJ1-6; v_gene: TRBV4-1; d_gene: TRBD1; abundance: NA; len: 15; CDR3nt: TGCGCCAGCAGCCAACGACAGGGGTTTGATTCACCCCTCCACTTT; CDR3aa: CASSQRQGFDSPLHF
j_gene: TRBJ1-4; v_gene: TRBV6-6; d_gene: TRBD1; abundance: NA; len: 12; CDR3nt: TGTGCCAGCAGACCGGACAGGTCGGGACTGTTTTTT; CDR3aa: CASRPDRSGLFF
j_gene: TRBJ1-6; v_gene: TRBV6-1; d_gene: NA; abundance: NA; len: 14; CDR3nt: TGTGCCAGCAGTTATGAACAGACCCACCGCCCCCTCCACTTT; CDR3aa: CASSYEQTHRPLHF
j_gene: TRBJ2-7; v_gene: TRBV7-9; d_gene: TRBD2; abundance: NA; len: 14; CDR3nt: TGTGCCAGCGGGGCTAGCGGGGGCCACTACGAGCAGTACTTC; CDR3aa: CASGASGGHYEQYF
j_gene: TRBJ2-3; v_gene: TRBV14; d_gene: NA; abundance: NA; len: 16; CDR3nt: TGTGCCAGCAGCGATAAGGGGTTAGGGAGCACAGATACGCAGTATTTT; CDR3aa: CASSDKGLGSTDTQYF
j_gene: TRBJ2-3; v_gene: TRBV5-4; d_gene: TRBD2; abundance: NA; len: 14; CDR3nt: TGTGCCAGCAGCTTCTTGGGGGGGGAAGATACGCAGTATTTT; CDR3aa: CASSFLGGEDTQYF
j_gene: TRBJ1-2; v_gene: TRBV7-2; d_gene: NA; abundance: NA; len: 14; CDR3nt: TGTGCCAGCAGCTTAGTTAGTCAGGACTATGGCTACACCTTC; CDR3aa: CASSLVSQDYGYTF
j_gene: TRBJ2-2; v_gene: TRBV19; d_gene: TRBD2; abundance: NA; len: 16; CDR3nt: TGTGCCAGCATTGCAGCGGGGGGACGGAACACCGGGGAGCTGTTTTTT; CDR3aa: CASIAAGGRNTGELFF
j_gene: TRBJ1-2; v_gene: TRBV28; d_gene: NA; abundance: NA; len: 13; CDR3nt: TGTGCCAGCAGTTCACACGATAACTATGGCTACACCTTC; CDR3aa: CASSSHDNYGYTF
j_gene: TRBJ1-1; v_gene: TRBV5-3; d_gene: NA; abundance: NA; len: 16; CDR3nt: TGTGCCAGAAGCTTGTTAGGGGCGGGGGGGGACACTGAAGCTTTCTTT; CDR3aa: CARSLLGAGGDTEAFF
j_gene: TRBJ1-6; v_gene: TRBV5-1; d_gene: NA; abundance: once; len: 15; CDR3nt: TGCGCCAGCAGCTTGGGAGGGGACATGGATTCACCCCTCCACTTT; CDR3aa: CASSLGGDMDSPLHF
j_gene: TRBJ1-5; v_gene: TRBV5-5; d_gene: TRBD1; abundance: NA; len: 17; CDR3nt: TGTGCCAGCAGCTTAACCGGGACAGAACTAAGCAATCAGCCCCAGCATTTT; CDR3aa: CASSLTGTELSNQPQHF
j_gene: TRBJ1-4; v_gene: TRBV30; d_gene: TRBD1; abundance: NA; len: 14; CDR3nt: TGTGCCTGGAGTGGGGACAGCGTAGGGGAAAAACTGTTTTTT; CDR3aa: CAWSGDSVGEKLFF
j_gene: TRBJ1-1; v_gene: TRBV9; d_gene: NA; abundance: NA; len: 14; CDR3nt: TGTGCCAGCAGCGTAGGTCCAGGGAACACTGAAGCTTTCTTT; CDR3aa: CASSVGPGNTEAFF
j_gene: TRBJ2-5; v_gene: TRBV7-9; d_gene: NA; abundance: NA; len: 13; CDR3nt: TGTGCCAGCAGCCCCGAAGCAGGGGCAGCCCAGTACTTC; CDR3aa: CASSPEAGAAQYF
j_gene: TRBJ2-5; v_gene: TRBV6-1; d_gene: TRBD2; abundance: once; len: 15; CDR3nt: TGTGCCAGCATTATTGGGCTAGCGGGGGGGGAGACCCAGTACTTC; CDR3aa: CASIIGLAGGETQYF
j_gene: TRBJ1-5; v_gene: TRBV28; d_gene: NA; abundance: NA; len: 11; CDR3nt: TGTGCCAGCAGTTTGAGCTCGCCCCAGCATTTT; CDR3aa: CASSLSSPQHF
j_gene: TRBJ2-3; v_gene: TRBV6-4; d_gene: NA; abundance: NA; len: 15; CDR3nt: TGTGCCAGCAGTGACCATGGGGGGTCCACAGATACGCAGTATTTT; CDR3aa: CASSDHGGSTDTQYF
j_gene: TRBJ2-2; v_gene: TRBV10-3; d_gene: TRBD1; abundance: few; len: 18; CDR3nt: TGTGCCATCAGTGCAAGGCCGGGACAGGGGGCTACGGCCGGGGAGCTGTTTTTT; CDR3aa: CAISARPGQGATAGELFF
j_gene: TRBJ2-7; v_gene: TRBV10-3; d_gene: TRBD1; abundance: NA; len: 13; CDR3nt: TGTGCCATCAGTGTTACAGGGGGATACGAGCAGTACTTC; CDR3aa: CAISVTGGYEQYF
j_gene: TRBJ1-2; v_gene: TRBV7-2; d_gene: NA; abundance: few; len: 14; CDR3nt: TGTGCCAGCAGCTTACAGGTTAATAACTATGGCTACACCTTC; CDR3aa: CASSLQVNNYGYTF
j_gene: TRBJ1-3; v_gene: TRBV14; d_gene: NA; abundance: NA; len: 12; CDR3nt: TGTGCCAGCAGCCTCTCCGGGGTCTCCATATATTTT; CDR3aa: CASSLSGVSIYF
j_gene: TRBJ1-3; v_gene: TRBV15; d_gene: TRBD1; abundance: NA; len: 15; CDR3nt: TGTACCACACAAACGACAGGGGTCTCTGGAAACACCATATATTTT; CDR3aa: CTTQTTGVSGNTIYF
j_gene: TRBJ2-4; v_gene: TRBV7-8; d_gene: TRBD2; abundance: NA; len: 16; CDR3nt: TGTGCCAGCAGCTTGGCTAGCGGGGGGGCCAAAAACATTCAGTACTTC; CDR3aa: CASSLASGGAKNIQYF
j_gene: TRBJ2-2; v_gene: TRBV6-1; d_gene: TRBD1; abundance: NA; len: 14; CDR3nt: TGTGCCGGCCGGCGGCAGGGGGCCACCGGGGAGCTGTTTTTT; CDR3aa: CAGRRQGATGELFF
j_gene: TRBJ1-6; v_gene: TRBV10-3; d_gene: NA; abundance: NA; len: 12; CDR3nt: TGTGCCATCAGTGATCCAAATTCACCCCTCCACTTT; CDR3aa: CAISDPNSPLHF
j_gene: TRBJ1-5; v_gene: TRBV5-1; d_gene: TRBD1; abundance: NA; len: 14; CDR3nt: TGCGCCAGCAGCTTAGACAGGGGAGGGCAGCCCCAGCATTTT; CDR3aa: CASSLDRGGQPQHF
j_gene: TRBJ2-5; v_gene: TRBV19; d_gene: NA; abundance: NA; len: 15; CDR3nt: TGTGCCAGTAGTATAGGAGAGGGCCGGGGTGAGACCCAGTACTTC; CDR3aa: CASSIGEGRGETQYF
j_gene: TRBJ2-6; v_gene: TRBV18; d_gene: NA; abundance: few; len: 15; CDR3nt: TGTGCCAGCTCACCACGCGGATCTGGGGCCAACGTCCTGACTTTC; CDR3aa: CASSPRGSGANVLTF